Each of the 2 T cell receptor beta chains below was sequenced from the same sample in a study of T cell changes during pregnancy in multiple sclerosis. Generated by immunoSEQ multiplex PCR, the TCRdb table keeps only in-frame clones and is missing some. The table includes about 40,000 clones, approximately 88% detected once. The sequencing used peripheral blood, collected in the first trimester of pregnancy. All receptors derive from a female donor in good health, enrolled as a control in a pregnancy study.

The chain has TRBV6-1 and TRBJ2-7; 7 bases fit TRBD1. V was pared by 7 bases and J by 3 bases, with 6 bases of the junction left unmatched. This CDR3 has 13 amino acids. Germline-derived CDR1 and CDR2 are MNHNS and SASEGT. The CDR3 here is CASKTGAFYEQYF. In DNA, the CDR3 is TGTGCCAGCAAAACAGGGGCATTCTACGAGCAGTACTTC.

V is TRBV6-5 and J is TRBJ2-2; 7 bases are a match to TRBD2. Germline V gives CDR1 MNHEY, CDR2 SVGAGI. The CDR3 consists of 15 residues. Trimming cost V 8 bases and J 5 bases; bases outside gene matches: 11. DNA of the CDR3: TGTGCCAGCGGGGCTAGCGGAGATCGGACCGGGGAGCTGTTTTTT. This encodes CASGASGDRTGELFF.